The 16 T cell receptor beta chains presented below share a single source sample, sequenced in a study of blood T cell repertoires in COVID-19. Sequencing was performed with immunoSEQ multiplex PCR; in TCRdb, only in-frame clones are kept and a portion is missing. The data contain some 140,000 clones, around 83% of them singletons. The sequenced sample consisted of peripheral blood. All receptors derive from a woman in her sixties with COVID-19, enrolled during active disease.

The genes are TRBV11-1 and TRBJ1-1; possible D gene TRBD1, 5 bases. The CDR3 totals 15 residues. Trimming cost V 4 bases and J 1 base, with 13 bases left between them. Germline CDR1 SGHAT, CDR2 FQDESV (reference sequence). This CDR3 reads CASSSLRVENTEAFF. CDR3 nucleotide sequence: TGTGCCAGCAGCTCCCTCAGGGTAGAGAACACTGAAGCTTTCTTT.

The gene calls are TRBV3-1 (or the pseudogene TRBV3-2) and TRBJ1-5; 7 nucleotides line up with TRBD1. CDR3 length: 15 residues. Germline V CDR1 and CDR2: LGHDT, YNNKEL (reference sequence). V was clipped by 0 bases and J by 5 bases; unmatched bases: 4. CDR3 nucleotides: TGTGCCAGCAGCCAAGATTTACAGGGGTATCAGCCCCAGCATTTT. It codes for CASSQDLQGYQPQHF.

CDR3 residues: CASSVTGNEQFF. The DNA for the CDR3 is TGTGCCAGCAGCGTAACAGGGAATGAGCAGTTCTTC. The rearrangement uses TRBV9 and TRBJ2-1, with D possibly matching TRBD1 (6 bases). Trimming took 1 base from V and 7 from J, leaving 6 bases between them. The CDR3 is made up of 12 amino acids. CDR1 SGDLS and CDR2 YYNGEE come from the germline V gene.

The V call is TRBV6-6, the J call TRBJ2-3, with D perhaps TRBD2 (6 bases). V lost 7 bases to trimming and J lost 0 bases, with 14 bases between them. This CDR3 is 15 amino acids long. CDR1 and CDR2 from the germline V gene are MNHNY and SVGAGI (reference sequence). CDR3 in amino acids: CASIDSGTSTDTQYF. CDR3 nucleotide sequence: TGTGCCAGCATTGATAGCGGAACTAGCACAGATACGCAGTATTTT.

This chain uses TRBV6-5 with TRBJ1-2, with D possibly matching TRBD1 (5 bases). This CDR3 is 14 amino acids long. Per germline, CDR1 MNHEY and CDR2 SVGAGI. Trimming pared 8 bases from V and 3 bases from J, leaving 16 bases between. The CDR3 loop reads CASGRVHTDYGYTF. The CDR3 DNA sequence: TGTGCCAGCGGCAGGGTACATACGGACTATGGCTACACCTTC.

The chain has TRBV7-2 and TRBJ2-4; perhaps TRBD2 as D (6 bases). Trimming stripped 5 bases from V and 1 base from J, with 18 bases between. CDR1 is SGHTA, CDR2 FQGNSA, per germline. The CDR3 spans 17 residues. The CDR3 loop is CASSILGTLQAKNIQYF. The CDR3 nucleotides are TGTGCCAGCAGCATACTCGGGACTCTCCAGGCCAAAAACATTCAGTACTTC.

The chain combines TRBV7-3 with TRBJ2-1; 13 nucleotides match TRBD2. CDR3 length: 17 residues. J gave up 5 bases and V 1 base, and 5 bases lay outside the gene matches. Looked up from germline, CDR1 is SGHTA and CDR2 is FQGTGA. CDR3 sequence reads: CASSLIAGTSGNNEQFF. The CDR3 region has the DNA TGTGCCAGCAGCTTAATAGCCGGGACTAGCGGGAACAATGAGCAGTTCTTC. Together with reference TRBV7-3 and TRBJ2-1, the CDR3 gives the full variable domain: GAGVSQTPSNKVTEKGKYVELRCDPISGHTALYWYRQSLGQGPEFLIYFQGTGAADDSGLPNDRFFAVRPEGSVSTLKIQRTERGDSAVYLCASSLIAGTSGNNEQFFGPGTRLTVL.

The V and J genes are TRBV19 and TRBJ1-2, with D uncertain. Trimming removed 4 bases at V and 6 bases at J, with 9 bases between. Germline loops: CDR1 LNHDA, CDR2 SQIVND (reference sequence). The CDR3 totals 12 residues. The CDR3 reads CASSSRGNGYTF. For the CDR3, the DNA is TGTGCCAGTAGTAGCCGGGGTAATGGCTACACCTTC.

This clone was seen a handful of times. This chain links TRBV18 with TRBJ2-7; TRBD1 is a possible D gene (5 bases). CDR1 is KGHSH and CDR2 is LQKENI in the germline V gene. This CDR3 spans 14 amino acids. Trimming removed 5 bases from V and 6 bases from J, with 17 bases in between. The CDR3, as DNA: TGTGCCAGCTCAACAAAATCCCGAGACAGCGAGCAGTACGTC. Translated: CASSTKSRDSEQYV.

The chain recombines TRBV5-8 with TRBJ1-1; perhaps TRBD1 as D (6 bases). Germline V gene sequence: CDR1 SGHTS, CDR2 YDEGEE. This CDR3 has 14 residues. V gave up 2 bases and J gave up 1 base, with 9 bases separating them. CDR3 in DNA: TGTGCCAGCAGCTTAGGACAGTGGAACACTGAAGCTTTCTTT. Its translation: CASSLGQWNTEAFF.

CDR3 coding DNA: TGCGCCAGCAGCTTATATGTCGGGGAAGAGACCCAGTACTTC. Translation gives CASSLYVGEETQYF. The chain recombines TRBV5-1 with TRBJ2-5, with D perhaps matching TRBD2 (5 bases). The CDR3 is 14 amino acids. Germline CDR1 is SGHRS and CDR2 is YFSETQ. Between the trimmed V and J ends, which lost 2 bases and 3 bases, there was a span of 11 bases.

The rearrangement links TRBV5-1 to TRBJ2-7, with 13 bases that match TRBD2. Germline trimming cut 4 bases from V and 2 bases from J; bases unmatched to any gene: 3. Germline V CDR1 and CDR2: SGHRS, YFSETQ. The length of the CDR3 is 15 residues. The CDR3 DNA follows: TGCGCCAGCAGCCCACTAGCGGGGGGGACCTACGAGCAGTACTTC. It specifies CASSPLAGGTYEQYF.

This clone turned up a few times. Here the CDR3 reads CASSKPGLAGGHTDTQYF. For the CDR3, the DNA is TGTGCCAGCAGCAAACCGGGACTAGCGGGGGGACACACAGATACGCAGTATTTT. The V and J genes are TRBV5-8 and TRBJ2-3; 15 bases agree with TRBD2. Germline lookup yields CDR1 SGHTS and CDR2 YDEGEE. The CDR3 has 18 residues. V was pared by 4 bases and J by 2 bases, with 8 bases of the junction left unmatched.

V gene TRBV6-5 combines with J gene TRBJ2-7; TRBD1 agrees at 10 bases. Germline V gene data show CDR1 as MNHEY and CDR2 as SVGAGI. The CDR3 loop spans 14 amino acids. V dropped 8 bases and J dropped 1; count of bases not matched to a gene: 5. Written as DNA, the CDR3 is TGTGCCAGCCGCCGGACAGGGGGTTCCTACGAGCAGTACGTC. It is translated as CASRRTGGSYEQYV.

The chain is built from TRBV7-3 and TRBJ1-2, with D hard to call. The CDR3 contains 16 residues. Trimming took off 0 bases at V and 0 bases at J, with 11 bases between the two ends. In germline, CDR1 is SGHTA, CDR2 FQGTGA. CDR3 in DNA: TGTGCCAGCAGCTTAACGGGCCAGACGCCTAACTATGGCTACACCTTC. Translated, it gives CASSLTGQTPNYGYTF.

The V and J genes are TRBV5-1 and TRBJ1-2; 8 bases align to TRBD1. CDR3 length: 17 residues. V gave up 3 bases and J gave up 11 bases; unmatched junction bases: 21. CDR1 is SGHRS and CDR2 is YFSETQ in the germline V gene. The CDR3 sequence: CASSWGTGRGPRSIYTF. CDR3 DNA sequence: TGCGCCAGCAGCTGGGGGACAGGACGAGGCCCGCGCTCTATATACACCTTC.